The 29 T cell receptor beta chains below were found in one sample sequenced in a study of T cells in Graves' hyperthyroidism and ophthalmopathy. RNA transcripts gave rise to amplified TCR beta CDR3 regions. The TCR CDR3 first-round RT-PCR relied on the HTBI primer set. MiXCR, applied by TCRdb to the multiplex PCR reads, yields one record per CDR3 protein. The repertoire holds around 340,000 distinct CDR3 sequences, with 21% as singletons. Sequenced sample: blood. The receptors shown here come from a woman aged 45-60 years with Graves' hyperthyroidism.

There are a few counts of this clonotype. The chain uses TRBV16 and TRBJ1-2; possible D gene TRBD1, 6 bases. Deletions cut 0 bases from V and 5 bases from J, with 13 bases between. Germline V gives CDR1 KGHSY, CDR2 FQNENV. This CDR3 comprises 15 residues. The CDR3 loop reads CASSQSGTQNYGYTF. CDR3 DNA sequence: TGTGCCAGCAGCCAATCTGGGACACAAAATTATGGCTACACCTTC.

The chain uses TRBV9 and TRBJ1-2, with D possibly matching TRBD1 (5 bases). Germline V lookup: CDR1 SGDLS, CDR2 YYNGEE. The CDR3 is made up of 12 amino acids. Trimming cost V 1 base and J 9 bases, with 10 bases left between them. The CDR3 here is CASSVRQGSYTF. The CDR3 DNA reads TGTGCCAGCAGCGTACGGCAGGGTAGCTACACCTTC.

This clonotype was seen ten or more times. The V gene is TRBV11-2, the J gene TRBJ1-5; no firm D call. CDR1 is SGHAT and CDR2 is FQNNGV in the germline V gene. Trimming shortened V by 1 base and J by 0 bases, and 7 bases separated the two germline ends. This CDR3 has 15 amino acids. The CDR3 DNA reads TGTGCCAGCAGCTTAGGCCAGGCTAGCAATCAGCCCCAGCATTTT. As protein: CASSLGQASNQPQHF.

This clonotype was picked up a small number of times. The chain recombines TRBV5-1 with TRBJ2-7; 8 nucleotides agree with TRBD1. V was clipped by 4 bases and J by 3 bases; unmatched bases: 9. CDR1 SGHRS and CDR2 YFSETQ come from the germline V gene. CDR3 length: 15 residues. This chain's CDR3 is CASSAGQGNYYEQYF. CDR3 bases: TGCGCCAGCAGCGCCGGACAGGGTAACTACTACGAGCAGTACTTC. The full variable domain, its missing parts supplied by reference TRBV5-1 and TRBJ2-7, is KAGVTQTPRYLIKTRGQQVTLSCSPISGHRSVSWYQQTPGQGLQFLFEYFSETQRNKGNFPGRFSGRQFSNSRSEMNVSTLELGDSALYLCASSAGQGNYYEQYFGPGTRLTVT.

This clonotype was counted ten times or more. V gene TRBV27 combines with J gene TRBJ2-3, with D hard to call. Per germline, CDR1 MNHEY and CDR2 SMNVEV (reference sequence). The CDR3 loop spans 13 amino acids. V was clipped by 7 bases and J by 6 bases, with 14 bases between them. The CDR3 coding sequence is TGTGCCAGCACCCCCCTCTATGGCGATACGCAGTATTTT. Amino acid sequence: CASTPLYGDTQYF.

Ten or more counts support this clonotype. V is TRBV18 and J is TRBJ2-1, with a weak D call TRBD1 (7 bases). Trimming removed 0 bases from V and 9 bases from J, with 15 bases in between. Germline CDR1 KGHSH, CDR2 LQKENI. The CDR3 loop spans 15 amino acids. Written as DNA, the CDR3 is TGTGCCAGCTCACCACCCCAGGGGGGCTCCAGTGAGCAGTTCTTC. The encoded protein is CASSPPQGGSSEQFF.

This clonotype has more than one count but fewer than ten. The CDR3 DNA reads as TGTGCCAGCAGCTTAGAGACAGGGAACACTGAAGCTTTCTTT. This codes for CASSLETGNTEAFF. V is TRBV7-9 and J is TRBJ1-1; the D gene is possibly TRBD1 (6 bases). Germline V gives CDR1 SEHNR, CDR2 FQNEAQ (reference sequence). The CDR3 has 14 amino acids. V was cut by 1 base and J by 1 base, with 7 bases left in between.

This clonotype showed up many times. CDR3: CASSLSSATGKDGYTF. CDR3 bases: TGTGCCAGCAGCTTATCTTCTGCGACAGGGAAGGATGGCTACACCTTC. The V call is TRBV7-8, the J call TRBJ1-2, with 7 bases matching TRBD1. CDR3 size: 16 residues. From germline, CDR1 is SGHVS and CDR2 FQNEAQ. Losses at the gene ends were 2 bases for V and 6 bases for J; bases not matched to a gene: 12.

The chain has TRBV11-3 and TRBJ2-5; a possible D gene is TRBD2 (5 bases). V lost 4 bases, J lost 5 bases, and 11 bases lay in between. Germline CDR1 and CDR2: SGHNT and YENEEA. This CDR3 region has 13 residues. CDR3 protein: CASSSRGRETQYF. CDR3 sequence (DNA): TGTGCCAGCAGCTCCCGGGGAAGGGAGACCCAGTACTTC. Variable domain in full (rest from reference TRBV11-3 and TRBJ2-5): EAGVVQSPRYKIIEKKQPVAFWCNPISGHNTLYWYLQNLGQGPELLIRYENEEAVDDSQLPKDRFSAERLKGVDSTLKIQPAELGDSAVYLCASSSRGRETQYFGPGTRLLVL.

This clonotype was observed at least ten times. This chain uses TRBV3-1 with TRBJ2-3, with 11 positions matching TRBD1. After removal of 1 base from V and 4 bases from J, the junction contained 4 bases not matched to a gene. The CDR3 contains 16 residues. Germline CDR1 is LGHDT and CDR2 is YNNKEL (reference sequence). DNA of the CDR3: TGTGCCAGCAGCCAAGTCCGGACAGGGGGCGCAGATACGCAGTATTTT. This codes for CASSQVRTGGADTQYF.

This clonotype occurred many times. The chain has TRBV11-2 and TRBJ2-7, with D possibly matching TRBD1 (5 bases). This CDR3 is 14 amino acids long. Germline V CDR1 and CDR2: SGHAT, FQNNGV. Trimming stripped 5 bases from V and 6 bases from J, with 17 bases between. This CDR3 reads CASSHRPGLGEQYF. Here the CDR3 DNA reads TGTGCCAGCAGCCATCGCCCAGGGTTGGGCGAGCAGTACTTC.

There are many counts of this clonotype. The chain joins TRBV15 to TRBJ1-4; 7 positions agree with TRBD1. The CDR3 length is 16 residues. V lost 3 bases and J lost 4; bases outside the gene matches: 8. Germline lookup yields CDR1 LNHNV and CDR2 YYDKDF (reference sequence). CDR3 loop: CATSRTGTGVNEKLFF. The CDR3 nucleotides are TGTGCCACCAGCAGGACAGGGACCGGAGTTAATGAAAAACTGTTTTTT.

This chain connects TRBV29-1 to TRBJ2-2; D is possibly TRBD1 (6 bases). Trimming cost V 5 bases and J 4 bases, with 11 bases left between them. Looked up from germline, CDR1 is SQVTM and CDR2 is ANQGSEA. The CDR3 covers 13 residues. Here the CDR3 reads CSVTGMGTGELFF. The CDR3 DNA sequence: TGCAGCGTTACAGGGATGGGCACCGGGGAGCTGTTTTTT.

This clonotype was seen repeatedly, ten times or more. The genes are TRBV18 and TRBJ2-7; 7 bases map to TRBD1. The germline V gene encodes CDR1 KGHSH and CDR2 LQKENI. The CDR3 contains 14 residues. V shed 2 bases, J shed 1 base, and the junction held 2 bases outside the gene matches. The DNA of the CDR3 is TGTGCCAGCTCACCAGCCAGGGGGTCCTACGAGCAGTACTTC. Translation: CASSPARGSYEQYF.

Only a few counts were recorded for this clonotype. It may be a read error: a sequence one base away is much more abundant. The V call is TRBV5-1, the J call TRBJ1-1; D is ambiguous. This CDR3 region has 12 residues. Germline V gene sequence: CDR1 SGHRS, CDR2 YFSETQ. In DNA, the CDR3 is TGCACCAGCAGCTTCGGACGGTATGAAGCTTTCTTT. Protein sequence: CTSSFGRYEAFF.

There are many counts of this clonotype. The chain has TRBV20-1 and TRBJ2-1, with TRBD1 identical over 12 bases. This CDR3 is built from 17 residues. The germline CDR1 and CDR2 sequences are DFQATT and SNEGSKA (reference sequence). The trim removed 3 bases at V and 3 bases at J, leaving 9 bases unmatched. The CDR3 region has the DNA TGCAGTGCTAGGGACGATGGGACAGGGGGCCACTACAATGAGCAGTTCTTC. Protein: CSARDDGTGGHYNEQFF.

This clonotype was observed a few times. The chain links TRBV25-1 to TRBJ2-4; 10 nucleotides agree with TRBD2. The CDR3 runs 16 residues. The germline V gene has CDR1 MGHDK and CDR2 SYGVNS. Trimming cost V 4 bases and J 4 bases; bases outside gene matches: 7. This CDR3 is CASSGGTSVRKNIQYF. The CDR3 coding sequence is TGTGCCAGCAGTGGCGGGACTAGCGTGAGAAAAAACATTCAGTACTTC.

In its sample, this clonotype was seen many times. V usage is TRBV3-1 and J usage is TRBJ2-1, with a tentative D call TRBD1 (6 bases). Trimming stripped 6 bases from V and 0 bases from J, with 12 bases between. Germline CDR1 LGHDT, CDR2 YNNKEL (reference sequence). This CDR3 has 15 amino acids. CDR3 sequence: CASRPRDNSYNEQFF. The CDR3 DNA is TGTGCCAGCAGGCCCCGGGACAACTCCTACAATGAGCAGTTCTTC.

This clonotype showed up many times. The V gene is TRBV30, the J gene TRBJ2-4, with TRBD1 matching 7 bases. Germline V gives CDR1 GTSNPN, CDR2 SVGIG (reference sequence). The CDR3 length is 14 residues. V was pared by 5 bases and J by 1 base, with 5 bases of the junction left unmatched. The CDR3 here is CAWSTGVAKNIQYF. The CDR3 bases are TGTGCCTGGTCAACAGGGGTGGCCAAAAACATTCAGTACTTC.

This clonotype was seen at least ten times. The chain links TRBV9 to TRBJ1-2, with D tentatively TRBD1 (5 bases). Germline V CDR1 and CDR2: SGDLS, YYNGEE. Trimming shortened V by 4 bases and J by 6 bases, and 13 bases separated the two germline ends. The CDR3 is 13 amino acids. The DNA for the CDR3 is TGTGCCAGCAGCATGCCCGCGGGGGATGGCTACACCTTC. It is translated as CASSMPAGDGYTF.

The chain links TRBV28 to TRBJ2-7, with 13 positions matching TRBD2. Germline V gives CDR1 MDHEN, CDR2 SYDVKM. The CDR3 is 14 amino acids. Losses at the gene ends were 5 bases for V and 6 bases for J; bases not matched to a gene: 4. CDR3: CASSPGLAGREQYF. The CDR3, as DNA: TGTGCCAGCAGTCCGGGACTAGCGGGACGCGAGCAGTACTTC.

The chain links TRBV13 to TRBJ2-2, with a possible D match to TRBD1 (5 bases). Germline V gives CDR1 PRHDT, CDR2 FYEKMQ (reference sequence). The ends were cut back, 5 bases at V and 2 bases at J, with 12 bases in the middle. CDR3 size: 15 residues. The CDR3 region has the DNA TGTGCCAGCAGCGCAAGGGGCCCTAACACCGGGGAGCTGTTTTTT. Translating gives CASSARGPNTGELFF. Full variable domain (missing parts from reference TRBV13 and TRBJ2-2): AAGVIQSPRHLIKEKRETATLKCYPIPRHDTVYWYQQGPGQDPQFLISFYEKMQSDKGSIPDRFSAQQFSDYHSELNMSSLELGDSALYFCASSARGPNTGELFFGEGSRLTVL.

This clonotype was observed a few times. The rearrangement joins TRBV20-1 to TRBJ1-4, with 8 bases that match TRBD1. This CDR3 spans 15 amino acids. Germline V gene data show CDR1 as DFQATT and CDR2 as SNEGSKA (reference sequence). With V trimmed by 0 bases and J by 7 bases, 7 bases remained unmatched. The CDR3 loop is CSARDEAGGSEKLFF. The CDR3 nucleotides are TGCAGTGCTAGAGATGAGGCAGGGGGCAGTGAAAAACTGTTTTTT.

The chain recombines TRBV27 with TRBJ2-1; 9 nucleotides agree with TRBD2. CDR3 length: 15 amino acids. J lost 6 bases, V lost 3 bases, and 6 bases had no gene match. Per the germline V gene, CDR1 is MNHEY and CDR2 is SMNVEV (reference sequence). The CDR3 here is CASSFPLAGFNEQFF. CDR3 nucleotide sequence: TGTGCCAGCAGTTTTCCCCTAGCGGGATTCAATGAGCAGTTCTTC.

This clonotype has ten or more counts. CDR3 DNA: TGTGCCAGCTCACCTAAGGACAGCCCCCAGCATTTT. It translates to CASSPKDSPQHF. The chain combines TRBV18 with TRBJ1-5, with D tentatively TRBD1 (6 bases). Germline V lookup: CDR1 KGHSH, CDR2 LQKENI. The CDR3 consists of 12 residues. Trimming pared 3 bases from V and 10 bases from J, leaving 10 bases between.

The chain couples TRBV4-2 to TRBJ1-2; tentatively, D is TRBD1 (6 bases). Per germline, CDR1 LGHNA and CDR2 YNFKEQ. Trimming pared 0 bases from V and 3 bases from J, leaving 17 bases between. This CDR3 comprises 17 residues. This chain's CDR3 is CASSQDRGGYFHYGYTF. The CDR3, as DNA: TGTGCCAGCAGCCAAGATAGGGGGGGGTACTTTCACTATGGCTACACCTTC.

This clonotype was detected a few times. The V and J genes are TRBV6-1 and TRBJ1-5, with D perhaps TRBD1 (5 bases). The CDR3 contains 13 residues. V was clipped by 8 bases and J by 1 base, with 9 bases between them. The germline V gene encodes CDR1 MNHNS and CDR2 SASEGT. The chain's CDR3 is CASGGSSNQPQHF. The CDR3 nucleotides read TGTGCCAGCGGGGGTTCGAGCAATCAGCCCCAGCATTTT.

The V and J genes are TRBV11-1 and TRBJ1-6; D is unresolved. The CDR3 is made up of 12 amino acids. V shed 1 base and J shed 9 bases, with 4 bases lying between them. Germline CDR1 and CDR2: SGHAT and FQDESV (reference sequence). The CDR3 is CASSLDGSPLHF. The CDR3 coding sequence is TGTGCCAGCAGCTTAGATGGTTCACCCCTCCACTTT.

The J gene is TRBJ2-3, the V gene TRBV12-3 or TRBV12-4; D unresolved. With 8 bases removed from V and 6 bases from J, the gap between germline ends came to 12 bases. CDR3 length: 12 amino acids. In nucleotides, the CDR3 is TGTGCCAGCGGTAACGGTCCCGATACGCAGTATTTT. It is translated as CASGNGPDTQYF.